The entry that follows covers one TCR beta chain sequence. This clone was seen only a few times. Its antigen remains unidentified. Per-base qualities were not stored, and no clone one base away is much larger. In total, approximately 610 healthy bone marrow donors made up the cohort. At the time of sampling, every cohort member was nominally healthy, though immune exposures that went unrecorded were likely present. The donor tested CMV seronegative and was one of the 352 seronegative cohort members. Every donor gave a peripheral blood sample, and the peripheral blood mononuclear cells from that sample were used for TCR beta sequencing. Genomic DNA was extracted from the blood cell samples with the Qiagen DNeasy Blood Extraction Kit. CDR1 LNHDA and CDR2 SQIVND are derived from the germline V gene (reference sequence). Between the V and J ends, shortened by 3 bases and 1 base respectively, the junction contains 6 bases. The CDR3 runs 13 residues from the cysteine to the phenylalanine. Only the CDR3 DNA is retained, 39 bases long and in frame from the first base.

This sample was included in a study of cytomegalovirus exposure and HLA in healthy donors (dated by TCRdb to about 2017). Regarding the research as a whole: According to an earlier analysis of 450 to 650 of the donors, 200 million or so T cells yielded 117 million unique TCR beta sequences and about 300 Gb of sequence data. Donor age, sex, ethnicity and CMV serostatus were compiled together with the repertoire data. To study patterns of TCR occurrence, a later analysis re-analyzed previously published TCR beta repertoires from under 750 donors and added high-resolution HLA genotyping. HLA typing included class I and class II loci at four-digit resolution. Typing coverage varied by locus: roughly 620-640 donors for A, B, C, DRB1 and DQB1; roughly 520 for DQA1; more than 600 for DPA1; 450 to 480 for DPB1. An earlier analysis of 587 of the donors used high-throughput TCR beta sequencing to judge whether each TCR beta V gene segment behaved as functional or pseudogenic. Among under 450 genotyped donors of the cohort, an average of roughly 240,000 unique TCR beta nucleotide sequences were sequenced per donor, about a sixth of them non-productive. Every discovery cohort repertoire had been produced on one sequencing platform. Along with the approximately 700-subject first cohort, a separate validation cohort of over 90 different subjects was used. Because of strong linkage in the cohort, roughly five DR-DQ haplotypes were treated as single units for association and clustering. The aim of the study was to test whether cataloging public T cell receptors could identify signatures of past pathogen exposure. Of the 300 to 500 genotyped donors, 80% to 90% were placed in the genetic ancestry cluster associated with self-reported Caucasian donors. A later genetic analysis used genome-wide SNP genotypes for 398 of the 666 donors, treating that subset as a discovery cohort. The study used immunosequencing to profile the T cell repertoires of approximately 640 subjects and linked those repertoires to cytomegalovirus serostatus. An early release covering just under 650 HLA-typed donors comprised approximately 300 gigabases of sequencing data and approximately 80 million unique TCR sequences. To predict cytomegalovirus infection status, the study brought together high-throughput TCR immunosequencing, statistical association of individual TCRs with disease status, and machine learning. In the later analysis, no new phenotypic data were used to find candidate immune exposures; instead, reliance was placed on TCR beta sequences and their occurrence across donors. General conclusions and limits of the study: A later genetic analysis reported fewer N-insertions in productive TCRs among donors in an Asian-associated ancestry cluster than the approximately 670-donor mean. Specific HLA alleles were associated with some 15,000 TCR beta sequences at a false discovery rate of 0.05 in a later analysis. Immune exposure information for the cohort was limited to CMV serostatus. The cohort was sequenced for TCR beta chains only, and without alpha or paired-chain data the features that could be detected were limited. In both the original and validation cohorts, the classifier was reported to diagnose cytomegalovirus status with high specificity and sensitivity. HLA typing was unavailable for some donors at each locus, so association tests used only the typed subset. A later analysis found that HLA-associated TCR beta chains were more clonally expanded and had lower generation probabilities than equally common non-associated chains. A later analysis reported that several top co-occurrence clusters appeared linked to parvovirus B19, influenza, CMV and Epstein-Barr virus. In an earlier analysis of around 600 of the donors, most TCR beta V segments were observed in productive rearrangements about 87% or about 30% of the time, broadly matching IMGT annotations. The presence/absence analyses assumed that sequencing depth was roughly uniform across donors, and that assumption may not be true. According to a later analysis, most CMV-associated TCR beta chains appeared to be HLA-restricted, and the HLA associations seemed to be driven largely by CMV exposure. A further reported finding was that TCR beta sequences accurately predicted the HLA-A and HLA-B alleles for most subjects in the first cohort. Assigning TCR associations to individual alleles was difficult when HLA alleles, especially DR and DQ, strongly co-occurred. Because counts were too low, 15 to 20 rarely observed V segments, including chromosome 9 orphons, were excluded from the earlier analysis of 587 of the donors. A cluster of highly shared sequence variants was judged likely to be a technical artifact of the sequencing pipeline. In vitro tests confirmed that a few of the cytomegalovirus-associated TCR beta chains recognize cytomegalovirus antigens. Some IMGT-functional V segments, including TRBV6-2 and TRBV6-3, could not be told apart with the 87-base-pair reads, so those segments were excluded. A later genetic analysis associated a missense DCLRE1C variant with V-gene and J-gene trimming of TCR beta chains, and an independent cohort replicated the association. A total of 150 to 200 TCR beta chains were listed by the study as associated with cytomegalovirus. Linkage disequilibrium might explain the correlated functional status among segregating V segments, but an unknown experimental factor could not be excluded. A later analysis found that TCR association rates varied across HLA loci, with DRB1 alleles showing the most associated TCRs and HLA-C alleles the fewest. According to the authors, the approach could potentially be generalized to other disease states and immunological phenotypes. Most TCR sequences were seen in very few donors, while some public TCRs were found in many individuals.

The library was obtained by the immunoSEQ multiplex PCR assay. The multiplex PCR relied on a mix of 60 forward primers for TCR Vbeta segments and 13 reverse primers for TCR Jbeta segments. The CDR3 region of rearranged TCR beta genes was amplified from genomic DNA by a multiplex PCR assay. The amplified TCR beta libraries were sequenced on the Illumina HiSeq System as 87-base-pair reads. From the authors' description of their analysis: A later analysis counted approximately 84 million unique TCR beta chains across the 666 repertoires, and about 10 million of these chains were shared by at least two donors. Raw reads were error-corrected and collapsed into unique sequences with a nearest-neighbor algorithm that merged closely related sequences to remove PCR and sequencing errors. CDR3 sequences were aligned to IMGT reference sequences to assign V, D and J gene segments. For a sequence to be retained, at least a six-nucleotide match to both a V gene segment and a J gene segment was required. A rearrangement counted as productive if the CDR3 had no stop codons and remained in frame with V and J, and every other rearrangement counted as non-productive. CDR3 was defined according to IMGT convention as the region running from the second conserved V-encoded cysteine to the conserved J-encoded phenylalanine. Sequences without an unambiguous match to a single V gene segment were excluded from the earlier analysis of 587 of the donors. In an earlier analysis of 587 of the donors, a V segment was called functional when productive rearrangements were above 56.7%, and segregating when the standard deviation between donors exceeded 5%. A statistical classification framework was developed to diagnose cytomegalovirus status using the catalog of TCR beta chain sequences. A later analysis assigned V and J genes by comparing TCR nucleotide sequences with IMGT/GENE-DB human TR gene sequences. The TCRdist pipeline was used in a later analysis to assign CDR3 sequences and most-parsimonious VDJ recombination scenarios. In a later analysis, every TCR beta chain was defined by the combination of its CDR3 amino acid sequence and its V-gene family, and reads without a unique V-gene family were dropped. To address suspected cross-contamination and a sequencing artifact, a later analysis removed approximately 600 highly shared, low-generation-probability nucleotide sequences. In a later analysis, a clonal expansion index for each public chain was calculated from normalized within-repertoire ranks of inferred template counts. In a later analysis, generation probabilities were computed using a VDJ recombination model fitted to out-of-frame rearrangements, and the results were checked against IGoR. In a later analysis, TCR-TCR, TCR-HLA and TCR-CMV co-occurrence was scored with hypergeometric tests, and a repertoire-size bias correction was applied to TCR pairs. A later analysis estimated false discovery rates by permuting HLA or CMV assignments 20 times. A later analysis grouped co-occurring TCRs with DBSCAN, adding TCRdist sequence similarity when clustering within HLA-allele-positive subsets. Repertoires with fewer than 30,000 or more than 120,000 public chains were left out of co-occurrence clustering, as were four to six repertoires with anomalous nucleotide sharing. Drawn from immuneACCESS, this table holds only the in-frame rearrangements with V and J called that TCRdb kept. Clones are partly lost; checked studies trace under half to an unresolved V gene and leave the rest unexplained. V, J and clone size were drawn from that table, and D and trimming were deduced from the DNA. This sample is represented by around 150,000 clones; over 75% of them were singletons. Together, the top ten hold around 4% of the sample.

Input material: PBMCs. The source of this sequence is a man aged 40-50 years in good health and CMV-seronegative. The V and J segments used are TRBV19 and TRBJ1-1, with no confident D gene call. The nucleotides are TGTGCCAGTAGTATCAGTGCGAACACTGAAGCTTTCTTT. Its coded protein is CASSISANTEAFF. Extended through the reference TRBV19 and TRBJ1-1 proteins, this CDR3 yields the full variable domain: DGGITQSPKYLFRKEGQNVTLSCEQNLNHDAMYWYRQDPGQGLRLIYYSQIVNDFQKGDIAEGYSVSREKKESFPLTVTSAQKNPTAFYLCASSISANTEAFFGQGTRLTVV.